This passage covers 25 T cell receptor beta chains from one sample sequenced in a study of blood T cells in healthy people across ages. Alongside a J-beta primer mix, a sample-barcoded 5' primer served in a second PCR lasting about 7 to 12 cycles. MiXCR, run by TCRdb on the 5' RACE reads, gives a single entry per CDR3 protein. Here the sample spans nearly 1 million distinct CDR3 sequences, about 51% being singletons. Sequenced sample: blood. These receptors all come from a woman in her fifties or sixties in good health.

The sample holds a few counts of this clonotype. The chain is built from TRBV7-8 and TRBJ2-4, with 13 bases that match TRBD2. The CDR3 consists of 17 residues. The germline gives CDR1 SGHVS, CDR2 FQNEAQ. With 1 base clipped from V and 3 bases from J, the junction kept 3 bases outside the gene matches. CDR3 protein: CASSLELAGGGKNIQYF. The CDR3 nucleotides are TGTGCCAGCAGCTTAGAACTAGCGGGAGGGGGCAAAAACATTCAGTACTTC.

CDR3 protein: CASSVDGGRAYEQYF. The CDR3 coding sequence is TGTGCCAGCAGCGTAGATGGCGGGAGGGCCTACGAGCAGTACTTC. This chain connects TRBV9 to TRBJ2-7; 9 nucleotides line up with TRBD2. V was pared by 0 bases and J by 2 bases, with 3 bases of the junction left unmatched. Germline V CDR1 and CDR2: SGDLS, YYNGEE. The CDR3 has 15 amino acids.

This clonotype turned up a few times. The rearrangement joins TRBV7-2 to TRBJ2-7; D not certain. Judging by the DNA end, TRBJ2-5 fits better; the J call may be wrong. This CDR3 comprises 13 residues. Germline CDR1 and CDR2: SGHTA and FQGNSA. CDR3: CASSLLLAETQYF. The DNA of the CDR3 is TGTGCCAGCAGCCTCCTCTTGGCCGAGACCCAGTACTTC.

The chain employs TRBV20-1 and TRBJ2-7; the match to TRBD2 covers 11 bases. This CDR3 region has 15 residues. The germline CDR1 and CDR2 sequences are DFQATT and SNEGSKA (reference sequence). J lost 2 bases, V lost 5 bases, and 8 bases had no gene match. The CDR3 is CSAGGGLAETYEQYF. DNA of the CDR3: TGCAGTGCTGGGGGGGGACTAGCGGAAACCTACGAGCAGTACTTC.

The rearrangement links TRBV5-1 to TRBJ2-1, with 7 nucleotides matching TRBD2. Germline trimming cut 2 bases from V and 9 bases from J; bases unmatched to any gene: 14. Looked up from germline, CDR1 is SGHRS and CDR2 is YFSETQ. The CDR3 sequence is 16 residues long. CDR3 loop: CASSLSGGGSGGEQFF. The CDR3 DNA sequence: TGCGCCAGCAGCTTAAGTGGAGGCGGGAGCGGCGGTGAGCAGTTCTTC.

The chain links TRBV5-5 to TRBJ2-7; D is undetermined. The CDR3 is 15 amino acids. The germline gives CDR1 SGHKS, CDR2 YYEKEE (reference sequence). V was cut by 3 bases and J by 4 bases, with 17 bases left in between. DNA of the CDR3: TGTGCCAGCAGCTATTCTCGAGTGACCTCTTACGAGCAGTACTTC. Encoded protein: CASSYSRVTSYEQYF.

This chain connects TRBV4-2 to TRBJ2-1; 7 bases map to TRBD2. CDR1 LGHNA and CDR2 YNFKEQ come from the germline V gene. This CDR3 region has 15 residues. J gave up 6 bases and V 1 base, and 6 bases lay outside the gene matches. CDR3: CASSQVGGKPNEQFF. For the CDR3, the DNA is TGTGCCAGCAGCCAAGTCGGGGGGAAACCCAATGAGCAGTTCTTC.

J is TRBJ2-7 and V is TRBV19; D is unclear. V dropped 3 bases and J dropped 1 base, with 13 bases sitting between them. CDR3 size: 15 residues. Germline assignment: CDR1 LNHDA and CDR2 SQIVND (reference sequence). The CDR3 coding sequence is TGTGCCAGTAGTATTAGGGCTCAAAATTCCTACGAGCAGTACTTC. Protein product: CASSIRAQNSYEQYF. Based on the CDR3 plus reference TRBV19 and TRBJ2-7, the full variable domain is DGGITQSPKYLFRKEGQNVTLSCEQNLNHDAMYWYRQDPGQGLRLIYYSQIVNDFQKGDIAEGYSVSREKKESFPLTVTSAQKNPTAFYLCASSIRAQNSYEQYFGPGTRLTVT.

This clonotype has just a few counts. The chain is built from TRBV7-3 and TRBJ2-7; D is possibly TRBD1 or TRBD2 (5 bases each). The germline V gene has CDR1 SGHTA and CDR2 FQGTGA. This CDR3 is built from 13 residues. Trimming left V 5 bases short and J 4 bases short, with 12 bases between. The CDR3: CASSAQGGYEQYF. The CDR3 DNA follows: TGTGCCAGCAGCGCTCAGGGCGGGTACGAGCAGTACTTC.

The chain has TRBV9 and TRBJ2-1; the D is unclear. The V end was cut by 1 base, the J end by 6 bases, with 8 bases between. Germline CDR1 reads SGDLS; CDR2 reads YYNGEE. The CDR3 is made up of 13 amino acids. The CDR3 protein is CASSVPSTNEQFF. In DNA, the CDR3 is TGTGCCAGCAGCGTACCTTCTACCAATGAGCAGTTCTTC. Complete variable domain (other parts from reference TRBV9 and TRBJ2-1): DSGVTQTPKHLITATGQRVTLRCSPRSGDLSVYWYQQSLDQGLQFLIQYYNGEERAKGNILERFSAQQFPDLHSELNLSSLELGDSALYFCASSVPSTNEQFFGPGTRLTVL.

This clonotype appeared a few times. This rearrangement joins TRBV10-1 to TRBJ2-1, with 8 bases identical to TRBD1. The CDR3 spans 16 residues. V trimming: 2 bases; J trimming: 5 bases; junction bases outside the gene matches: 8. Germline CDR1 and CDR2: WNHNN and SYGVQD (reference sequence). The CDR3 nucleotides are TGCGCCAGCAGTGAGGACCTGACAGGGGACCACAATGAGCAGTTCTTC. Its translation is CASSEDLTGDHNEQFF.

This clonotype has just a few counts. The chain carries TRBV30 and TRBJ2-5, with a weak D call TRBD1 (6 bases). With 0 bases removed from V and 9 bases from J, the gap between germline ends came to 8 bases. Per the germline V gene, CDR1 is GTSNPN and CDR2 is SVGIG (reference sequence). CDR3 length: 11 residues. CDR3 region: CAWSVGQPQYF. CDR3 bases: TGTGCCTGGAGTGTTGGACAGCCCCAGTACTTC.

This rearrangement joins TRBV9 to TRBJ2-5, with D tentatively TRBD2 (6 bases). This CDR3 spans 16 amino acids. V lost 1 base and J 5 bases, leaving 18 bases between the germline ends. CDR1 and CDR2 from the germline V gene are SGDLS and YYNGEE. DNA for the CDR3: TGTGCCAGCAGCGTAATCGGGACTGACTTTCGCGAGACCCAGTACTTC. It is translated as CASSVIGTDFRETQYF.

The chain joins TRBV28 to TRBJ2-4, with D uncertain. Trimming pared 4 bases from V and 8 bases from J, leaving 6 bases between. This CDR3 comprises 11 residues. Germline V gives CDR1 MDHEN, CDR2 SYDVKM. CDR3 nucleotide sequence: TGTGCCAGCAGTTCTGGCCACATTCAGTACTTC. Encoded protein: CASSSGHIQYF.

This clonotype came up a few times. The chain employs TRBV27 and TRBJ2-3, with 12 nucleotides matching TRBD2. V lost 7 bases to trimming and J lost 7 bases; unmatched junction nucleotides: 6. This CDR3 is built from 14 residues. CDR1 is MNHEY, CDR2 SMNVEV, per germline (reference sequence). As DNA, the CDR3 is TGTGCCAGCATCGGACTAGCGGGGATTCATACGCAGTATTTT. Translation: CASIGLAGIHTQYF.

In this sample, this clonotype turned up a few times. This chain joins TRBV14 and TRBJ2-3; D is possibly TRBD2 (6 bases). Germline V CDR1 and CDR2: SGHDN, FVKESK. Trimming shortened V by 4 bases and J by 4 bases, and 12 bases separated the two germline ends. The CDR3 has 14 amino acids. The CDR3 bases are TGTGCCAGCAGCCCGGCTAGCGTGGCAGATACGCAGTATTTT. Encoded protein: CASSPASVADTQYF. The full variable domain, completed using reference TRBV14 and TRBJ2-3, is EAGVTQFPSHSVIEKGQTVTLRCDPISGHDNLYWYRRVMGKEIKFLLHFVKESKQDESGMPNNRFLAERTGGTYSTLKVQPAELEDSGVYFCASSPASVADTQYFGPGTRLTVL.

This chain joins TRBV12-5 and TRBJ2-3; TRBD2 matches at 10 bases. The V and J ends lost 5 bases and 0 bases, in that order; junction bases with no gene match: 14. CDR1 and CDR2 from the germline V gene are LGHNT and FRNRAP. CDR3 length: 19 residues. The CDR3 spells CASGLLGLAANSSTDTQYF. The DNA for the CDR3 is TGTGCTAGTGGTCTACTCGGACTAGCGGCAAACTCTAGCACAGATACGCAGTATTTT.

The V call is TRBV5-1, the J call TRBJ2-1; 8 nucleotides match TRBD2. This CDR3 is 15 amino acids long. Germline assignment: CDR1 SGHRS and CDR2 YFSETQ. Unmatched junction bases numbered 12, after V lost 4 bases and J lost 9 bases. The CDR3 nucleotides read TGCGCCAGCAGCGCCACTAGCGGCTTGCGCGGTGAGCAGTTCTTC. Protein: CASSATSGLRGEQFF. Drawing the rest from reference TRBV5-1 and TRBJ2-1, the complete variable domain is KAGVTQTPRYLIKTRGQQVTLSCSPISGHRSVSWYQQTPGQGLQFLFEYFSETQRNKGNFPGRFSGRQFSNSRSEMNVSTLELGDSALYLCASSATSGLRGEQFFGPGTRLTVL.

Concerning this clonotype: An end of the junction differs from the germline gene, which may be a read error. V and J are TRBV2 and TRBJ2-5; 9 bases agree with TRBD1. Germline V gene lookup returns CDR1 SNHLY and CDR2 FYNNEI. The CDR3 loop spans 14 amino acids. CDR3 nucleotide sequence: TGTGCCACCGAGGAGGGGACAGGGAAAGAGGCCCAGTACTTC. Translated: CATEEGTGKEAQYF.

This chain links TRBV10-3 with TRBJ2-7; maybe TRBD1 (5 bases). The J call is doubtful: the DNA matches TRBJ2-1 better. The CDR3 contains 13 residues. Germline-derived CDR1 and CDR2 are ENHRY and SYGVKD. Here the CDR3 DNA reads TGTGCCGTTATGGGGCCGACCTACAATGAGCAGTTCTTC. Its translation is CAVMGPTYNEQFF.

The CDR3, as DNA: TGTGCCACCAGCCCCCAGGGCCGCGAGCAGTACTTC. Its protein product is CATSPQGREQYF. The V and J genes are TRBV15 and TRBJ2-7; a possible D gene is TRBD1 (5 bases). The CDR3 has 12 amino acids. V was pared by 5 bases and J by 6 bases, with 11 bases between. From germline, CDR1 is LNHNV and CDR2 YYDKDF (reference sequence).

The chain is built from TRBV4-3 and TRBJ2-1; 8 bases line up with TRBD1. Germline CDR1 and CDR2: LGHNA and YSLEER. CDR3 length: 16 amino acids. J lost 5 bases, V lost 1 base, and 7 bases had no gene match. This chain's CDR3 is CASSQAGGKFNNEQFF. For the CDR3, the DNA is TGCGCCAGCAGCCAAGCAGGGGGCAAGTTCAACAATGAGCAGTTCTTC.

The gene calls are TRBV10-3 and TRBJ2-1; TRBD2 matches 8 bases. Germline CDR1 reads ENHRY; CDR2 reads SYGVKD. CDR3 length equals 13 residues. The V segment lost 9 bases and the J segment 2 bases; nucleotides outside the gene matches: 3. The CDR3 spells CAIAGVAYNEQFF. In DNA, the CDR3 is TGTGCCATAGCGGGAGTCGCCTACAATGAGCAGTTCTTC.

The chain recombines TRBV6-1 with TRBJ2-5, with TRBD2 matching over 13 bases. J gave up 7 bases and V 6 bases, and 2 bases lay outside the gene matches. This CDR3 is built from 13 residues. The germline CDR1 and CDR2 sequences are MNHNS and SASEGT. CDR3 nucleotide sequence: TGTGCCAGCAGCACTAGCGGGAGGGGGACCCAGTACTTC. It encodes CASSTSGRGTQYF.

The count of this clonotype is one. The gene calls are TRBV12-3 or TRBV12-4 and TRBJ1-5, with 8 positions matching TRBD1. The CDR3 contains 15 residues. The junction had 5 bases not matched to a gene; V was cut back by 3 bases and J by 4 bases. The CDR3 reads CASSLTGVYNQPQHF. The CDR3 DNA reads TGTGCCAGCAGTTTGACAGGGGTGTATAATCAGCCCCAGCATTTT.